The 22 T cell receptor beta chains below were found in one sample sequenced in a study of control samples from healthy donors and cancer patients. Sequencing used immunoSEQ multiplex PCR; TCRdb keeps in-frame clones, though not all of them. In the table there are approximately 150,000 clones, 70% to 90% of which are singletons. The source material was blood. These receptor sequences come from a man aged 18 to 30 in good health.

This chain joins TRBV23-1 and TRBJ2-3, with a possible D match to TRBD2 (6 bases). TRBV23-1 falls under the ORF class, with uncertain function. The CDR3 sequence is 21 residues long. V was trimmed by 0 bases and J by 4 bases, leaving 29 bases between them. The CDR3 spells CASSQSVSGDGSPTLADTQYF. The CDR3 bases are TGCGCCAGCAGTCAATCAGTTTCGGGTGACGGGAGTCCCACACTGGCAGATACGCAGTATTTT.

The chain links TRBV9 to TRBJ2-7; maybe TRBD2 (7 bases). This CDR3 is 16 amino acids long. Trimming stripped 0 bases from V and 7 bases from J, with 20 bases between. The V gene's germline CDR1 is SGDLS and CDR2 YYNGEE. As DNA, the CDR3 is TGTGCCAGCAGCGTAGCTGGCGGGGGACAACTAGTGGAGCAGTACTTC. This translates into CASSVAGGGQLVEQYF.

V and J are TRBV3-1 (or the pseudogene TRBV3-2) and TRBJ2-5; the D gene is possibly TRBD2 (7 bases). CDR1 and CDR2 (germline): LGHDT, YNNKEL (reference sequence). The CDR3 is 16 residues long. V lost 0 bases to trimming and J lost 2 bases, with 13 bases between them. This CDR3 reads CASSQEGGAGQETQYF. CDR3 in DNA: TGTGCCAGCAGCCAAGAGGGGGGGGCAGGTCAAGAGACCCAGTACTTC.

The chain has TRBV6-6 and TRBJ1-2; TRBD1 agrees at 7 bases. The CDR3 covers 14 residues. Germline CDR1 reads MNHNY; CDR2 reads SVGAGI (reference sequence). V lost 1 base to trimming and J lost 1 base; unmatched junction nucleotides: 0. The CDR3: CASSYWDSNYGYTF. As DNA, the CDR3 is TGTGCCAGCAGTTACTGGGACAGTAACTATGGCTACACCTTC.

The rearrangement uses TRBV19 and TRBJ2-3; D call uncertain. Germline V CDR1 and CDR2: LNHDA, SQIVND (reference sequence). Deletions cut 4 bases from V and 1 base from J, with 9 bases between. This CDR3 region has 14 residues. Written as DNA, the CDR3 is TGTGCCAGTAGTACGGCTACGGGCACAGATACGCAGTATTTT. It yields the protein CASSTATGTDTQYF.

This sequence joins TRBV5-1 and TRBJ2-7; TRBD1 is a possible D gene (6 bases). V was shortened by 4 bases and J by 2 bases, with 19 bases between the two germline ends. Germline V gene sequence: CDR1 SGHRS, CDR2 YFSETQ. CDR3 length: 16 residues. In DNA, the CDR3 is TGCGCCAGCAGCGACATAACCAGGGGCTCGACCTACGAGCAGTACTTC. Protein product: CASSDITRGSTYEQYF.

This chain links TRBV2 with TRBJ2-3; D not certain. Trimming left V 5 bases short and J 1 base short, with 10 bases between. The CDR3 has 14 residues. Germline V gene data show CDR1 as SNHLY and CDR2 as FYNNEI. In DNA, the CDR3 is TGTGCCAGCAGTCTACTTCGGGGCACAGATACGCAGTATTTT. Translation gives CASSLLRGTDTQYF. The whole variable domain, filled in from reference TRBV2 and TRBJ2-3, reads EPEVTQTPSHQVTQMGQEVILRCVPISNHLYFYWYRQILGQKVEFLVSFYNNEISEKSEIFDDQFSVERPDGSNFTLKIRSTKLEDSAMYFCASSLLRGTDTQYFGPGTRLTVL.

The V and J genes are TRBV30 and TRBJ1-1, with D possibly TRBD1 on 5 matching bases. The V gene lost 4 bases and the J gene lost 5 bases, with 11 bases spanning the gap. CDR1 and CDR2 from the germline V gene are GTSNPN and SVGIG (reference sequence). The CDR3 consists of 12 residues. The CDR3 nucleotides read TGTGCCTGGACCTTCGGGGGGACTGAAGCTTTCTTT. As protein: CAWTFGGTEAFF.

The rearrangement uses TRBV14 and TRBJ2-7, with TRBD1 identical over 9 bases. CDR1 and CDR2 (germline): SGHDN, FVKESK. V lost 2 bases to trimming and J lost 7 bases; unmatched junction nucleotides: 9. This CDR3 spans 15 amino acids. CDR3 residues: CASSQPRTGAYEQYF. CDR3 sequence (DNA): TGTGCCAGCAGCCAACCGAGGACAGGGGCGTATGAGCAGTACTTC.

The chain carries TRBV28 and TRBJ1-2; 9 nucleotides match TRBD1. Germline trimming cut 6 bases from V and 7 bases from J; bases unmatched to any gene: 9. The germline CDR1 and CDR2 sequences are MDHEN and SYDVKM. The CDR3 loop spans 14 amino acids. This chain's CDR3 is CASRRDRESSGYTF. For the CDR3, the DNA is TGTGCCAGCAGAAGGGACAGGGAATCGAGTGGCTACACCTTC.

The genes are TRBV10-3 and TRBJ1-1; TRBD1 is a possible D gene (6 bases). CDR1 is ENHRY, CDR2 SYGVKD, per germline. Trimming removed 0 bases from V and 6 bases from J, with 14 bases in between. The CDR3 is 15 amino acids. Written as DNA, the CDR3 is TGTGCCATCAGTGAGTCGGGGGGGCGCGTGGCTGAAGCTTTCTTT. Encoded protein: CAISESGGRVAEAFF.

CDR3 amino acids: CASRLGQPSSYEQYF. CDR3 sequence (DNA): TGTGCCAGCAGATTGGGACAGCCAAGCTCCTACGAGCAGTACTTC. The J gene is TRBJ2-7, the V gene TRBV2; 7 bases align to TRBD1. This CDR3 region has 15 residues. V shed 6 bases, J shed 0 bases, and the junction held 8 bases outside the gene matches. From germline, CDR1 is SNHLY and CDR2 FYNNEI.

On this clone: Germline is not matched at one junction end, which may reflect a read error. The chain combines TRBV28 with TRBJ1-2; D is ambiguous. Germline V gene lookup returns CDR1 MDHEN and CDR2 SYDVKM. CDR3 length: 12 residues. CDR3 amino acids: CASSADMAGGDF. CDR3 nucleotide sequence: TGTGCCAGCAGCGCGGATATGGCGGGTGGAGACTTC.

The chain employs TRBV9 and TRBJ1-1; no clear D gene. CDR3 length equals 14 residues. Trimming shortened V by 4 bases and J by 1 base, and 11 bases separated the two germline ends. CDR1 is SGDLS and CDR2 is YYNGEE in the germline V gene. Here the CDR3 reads CASSPSIGNTEAFF. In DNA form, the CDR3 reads TGTGCCAGCAGCCCCAGTATAGGGAACACTGAAGCTTTCTTT.

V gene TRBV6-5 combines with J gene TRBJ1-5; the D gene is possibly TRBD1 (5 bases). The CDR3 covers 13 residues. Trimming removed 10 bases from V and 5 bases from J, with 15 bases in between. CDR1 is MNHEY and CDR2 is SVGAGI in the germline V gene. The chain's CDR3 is CATSWGGDQPQHF. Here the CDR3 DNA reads TGTGCCACCTCGTGGGGCGGAGATCAGCCCCAGCATTTT.

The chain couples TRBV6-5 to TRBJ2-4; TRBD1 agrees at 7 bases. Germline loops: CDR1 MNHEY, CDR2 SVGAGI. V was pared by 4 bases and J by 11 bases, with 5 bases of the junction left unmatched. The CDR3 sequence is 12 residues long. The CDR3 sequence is CASSFAGGVQYF. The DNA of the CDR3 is TGTGCCAGCAGTTTTGCAGGGGGAGTTCAGTACTTC.

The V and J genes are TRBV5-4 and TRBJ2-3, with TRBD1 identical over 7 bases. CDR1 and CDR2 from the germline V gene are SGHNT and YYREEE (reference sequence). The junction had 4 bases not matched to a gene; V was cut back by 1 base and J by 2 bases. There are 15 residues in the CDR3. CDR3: CASSLSTGYTDTQYF. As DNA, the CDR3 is TGTGCCAGCAGCTTGTCGACAGGGTACACAGATACGCAGTATTTT.

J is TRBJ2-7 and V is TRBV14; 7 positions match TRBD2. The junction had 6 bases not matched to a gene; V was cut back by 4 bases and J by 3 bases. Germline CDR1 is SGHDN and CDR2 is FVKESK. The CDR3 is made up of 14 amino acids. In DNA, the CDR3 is TGTGCCAGCAGCCCGGGGCGGGGGAGCTACGAGCAGTACTTC. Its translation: CASSPGRGSYEQYF.

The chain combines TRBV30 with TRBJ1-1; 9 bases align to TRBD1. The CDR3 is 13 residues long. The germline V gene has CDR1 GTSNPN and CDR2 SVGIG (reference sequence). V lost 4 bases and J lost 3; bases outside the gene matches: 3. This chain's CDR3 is CAWTRDRDTEAFF. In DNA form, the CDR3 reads TGTGCCTGGACACGGGACAGGGACACTGAAGCTTTCTTT.

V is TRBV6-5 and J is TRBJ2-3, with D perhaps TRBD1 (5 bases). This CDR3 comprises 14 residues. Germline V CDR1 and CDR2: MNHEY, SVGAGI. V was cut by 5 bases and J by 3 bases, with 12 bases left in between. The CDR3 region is CASSRTQGTDTQYF. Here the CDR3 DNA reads TGTGCCAGCAGTCGGACGCAGGGTACAGATACGCAGTATTTT.

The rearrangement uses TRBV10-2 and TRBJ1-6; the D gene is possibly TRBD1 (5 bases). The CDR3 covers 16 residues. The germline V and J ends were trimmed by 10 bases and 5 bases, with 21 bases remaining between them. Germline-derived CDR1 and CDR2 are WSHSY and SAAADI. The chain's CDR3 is CATTTMAGRNNSPLHF. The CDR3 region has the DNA TGCGCCACCACGACAATGGCAGGGAGAAATAATTCACCCCTCCACTTT.

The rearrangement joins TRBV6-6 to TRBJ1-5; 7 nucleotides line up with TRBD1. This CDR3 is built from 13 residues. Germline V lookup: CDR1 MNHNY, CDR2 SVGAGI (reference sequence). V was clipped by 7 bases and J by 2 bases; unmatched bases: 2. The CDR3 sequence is CASTGGGNQPQHF. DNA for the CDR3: TGTGCCAGCACAGGGGGAGGCAATCAGCCCCAGCATTTT.